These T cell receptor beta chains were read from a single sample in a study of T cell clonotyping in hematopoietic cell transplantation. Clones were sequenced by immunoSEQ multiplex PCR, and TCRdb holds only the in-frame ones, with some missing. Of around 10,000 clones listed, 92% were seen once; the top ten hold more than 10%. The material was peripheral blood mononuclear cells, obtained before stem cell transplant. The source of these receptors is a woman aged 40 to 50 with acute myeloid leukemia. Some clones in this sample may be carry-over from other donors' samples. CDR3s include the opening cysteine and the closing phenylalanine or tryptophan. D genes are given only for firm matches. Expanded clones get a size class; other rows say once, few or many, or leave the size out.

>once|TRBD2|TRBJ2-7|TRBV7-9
CASSPQPGLAGGGSYEQYF
TGTGCCAGCAGCCCCCAACCGGGACTAGCGGGAGGCGGGTCCTACGAGCAGTACTTC
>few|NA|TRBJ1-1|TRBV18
CASSLKGSSTEAFF
TGTGCCAGCTCACTTAAGGGTTCGAGTACTGAAGCTTTCTTT
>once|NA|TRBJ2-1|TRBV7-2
CASRGAGRYNEQFF
TGTGCCAGCAGAGGGGCGGGTCGATACAATGAGCAGTTCTTC
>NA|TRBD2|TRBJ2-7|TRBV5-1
CASSLGPLTSGSSYEQYF
TGCGCCAGCAGCTTGGGACCTTTGACTAGCGGGAGCTCCTACGAGCAGTACTTC
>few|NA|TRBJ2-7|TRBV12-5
CASGAIQSPYEQYF
TGTGCTAGTGGTGCGATACAGAGCCCCTACGAGCAGTACTTC
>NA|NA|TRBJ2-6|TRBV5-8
CASSSGPSGANVLTF
TGTGCCAGCAGCTCCGGTCCCTCTGGGGCCAACGTCCTGACTTTC
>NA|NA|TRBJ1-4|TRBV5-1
CASKLSDTNEKLFF
TGCGCCAGCAAGTTGAGCGACACTAATGAAAAACTGTTTTTT
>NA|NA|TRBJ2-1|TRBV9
CASSVAPGLAYNEQFF
TGTGCCAGCAGCGTAGCCCCGGGGCTAGCCTACAATGAGCAGTTCTTC
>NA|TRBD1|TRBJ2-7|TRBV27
CASSLAGGYEQYF
TGTGCCAGCAGTTTAGCAGGGGGCTACGAGCAGTACTTC
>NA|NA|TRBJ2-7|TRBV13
CASSFDGSSYEQYF
TGTGCCAGCAGCTTCGACGGAAGCTCCTACGAGCAGTACTTC
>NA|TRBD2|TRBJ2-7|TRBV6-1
CASSEGLRLAGGPDEQYF
TGTGCCAGCAGTGAGGGGCTCCGACTAGCGGGAGGGCCGGACGAGCAGTACTTC
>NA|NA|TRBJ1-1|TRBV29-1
CSVLGGPKGNTEAFF
TGCAGCGTTCTTGGGGGGCCCAAAGGGAACACTGAAGCTTTCTTT
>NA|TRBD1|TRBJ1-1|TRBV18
CASSPLGTGSADTEAFF
TGTGCCAGCTCACCACTGGGGACAGGGTCCGCGGACACTGAAGCTTTCTTT
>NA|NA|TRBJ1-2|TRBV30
CAWSSFYYGYTF
TGTGCCTGGAGTTCCTTTTACTATGGCTACACCTTC
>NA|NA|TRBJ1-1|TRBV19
CASSPGRWDTEAFF
TGTGCCAGTAGCCCGGGCCGATGGGACACTGAAGCTTTCTTT
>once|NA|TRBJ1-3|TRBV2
CASRKDSSGNTIYF
TGTGCCAGCAGGAAGGACAGCTCTGGAAACACCATATATTTT
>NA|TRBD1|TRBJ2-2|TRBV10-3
CAISRPGQLSGGELFF
TGTGCCATCAGCCGTCCGGGACAGCTTTCAGGAGGGGAGCTGTTTTTT
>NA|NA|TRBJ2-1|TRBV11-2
CASSLAPRSGRSLYNEQFF
TGTGCCAGCAGCTTAGCTCCCAGGAGTGGCCGAAGTCTATACAATGAGCAGTTCTTC
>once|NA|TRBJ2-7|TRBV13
CASTRTSSAYEQYF
TGTGCCAGCACCCGAACTAGCTCAGCCTACGAGCAGTACTTC
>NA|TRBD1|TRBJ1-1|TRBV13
CASSIRTGYHTEAFF
TGTGCCAGCAGCATCCGGACAGGGTACCACACTGAAGCTTTCTTT
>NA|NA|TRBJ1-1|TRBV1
CTSSQASNTEAFF
TGCACCAGCAGCCAAGCCTCCAACACTGAAGCTTTCTTT
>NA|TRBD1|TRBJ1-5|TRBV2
CASSATGGNQPQHF
TGTGCCAGCAGTGCGACAGGGGGCAATCAGCCCCAGCATTTT
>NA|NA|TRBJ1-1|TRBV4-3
CASSQDQRNTEAFF
TGCGCCAGCAGCCAAGATCAGAGGAACACTGAAGCTTTCTTT
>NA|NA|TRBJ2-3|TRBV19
CASSIDKSTDTQYF
TGTGCCAGTAGTATAGACAAAAGCACAGATACGCAGTATTTT
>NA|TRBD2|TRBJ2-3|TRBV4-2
CASSPQASGSTDTQYF
TGTGCCAGCAGCCCACAGGCTAGCGGGAGCACAGATACGCAGTATTTT
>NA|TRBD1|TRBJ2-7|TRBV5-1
CATTPGTGGIGYEQYF
TGCGCCACCACTCCCGGGACAGGGGGGATCGGGTACGAGCAGTACTTC
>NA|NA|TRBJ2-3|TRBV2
CASSRDPSTDTQYF
TGTGCCAGCAGTCGGGACCCTAGCACAGATACGCAGTATTTT
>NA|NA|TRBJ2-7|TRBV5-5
CASSLNPMRDEQYF
TGTGCCAGCAGCTTGAATCCGATGCGCGACGAGCAGTACTTC
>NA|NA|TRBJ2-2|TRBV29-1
CSVGWTPIGTGELFF
TGCAGCGTTGGGTGGACACCTATCGGAACCGGGGAGCTGTTTTTT
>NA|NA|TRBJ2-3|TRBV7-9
CASSLGGSGADTQYF
TGTGCCAGCAGCTTAGGGGGGTCGGGCGCAGATACGCAGTATTTT
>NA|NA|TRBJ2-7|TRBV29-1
CSAQNRAYEQYF
TGCAGCGCACAGAACAGGGCCTACGAGCAGTACTTC
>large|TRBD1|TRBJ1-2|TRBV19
CASSIDLGTGQGNGYTF
TGTGCCAGTAGTATAGATCTGGGTACGGGACAGGGGAACGGCTACACCTTC
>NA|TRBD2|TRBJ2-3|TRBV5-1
CASSFSPGSGGTQYF
TGCGCCAGCAGCTTTTCTCCGGGATCGGGAGGGACGCAGTATTTT
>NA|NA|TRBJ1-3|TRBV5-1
CASSRENSGNTIYF
TGCGCCAGCAGCCGGGAGAACTCTGGAAACACCATATATTTT
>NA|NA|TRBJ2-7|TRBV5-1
CASRRPGSGEQYF
TGCGCCAGCAGAAGACCAGGGTCGGGCGAGCAGTACTTC
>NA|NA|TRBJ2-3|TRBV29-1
CSVAGRASTDTQYF
TGCAGCGTTGCCGGCCGAGCTAGCACAGATACGCAGTATTTT
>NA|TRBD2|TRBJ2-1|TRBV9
CASSVGTSGGNEQFF
TGTGCCAGCAGCGTAGGGACTAGCGGGGGGAATGAGCAGTTCTTC
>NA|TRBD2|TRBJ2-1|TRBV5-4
CASSLGLAGVDEQFF
TGTGCCAGCAGCTTGGGACTAGCGGGAGTGGATGAGCAGTTCTTC
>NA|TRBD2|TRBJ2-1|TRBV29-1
CSVDRGEREGYNEQFF
TGCAGCGTTGACCGAGGAGAGCGGGAGGGGTACAATGAGCAGTTCTTC
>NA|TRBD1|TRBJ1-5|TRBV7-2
CASSLDTGVQPQHF
TGTGCCAGCAGCTTAGACACAGGGGTCCAGCCCCAGCATTTT
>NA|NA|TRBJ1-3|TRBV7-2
CASSLVGGEHSGNTIYF
TGTGCCAGCAGCTTAGTGGGAGGGGAACACTCTGGAAACACCATATATTTT
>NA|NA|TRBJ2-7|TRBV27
CASSRRTGLGEQYF
TGTGCCAGCAGTCGACGGACTGGCCTTGGAGAGCAGTACTTC
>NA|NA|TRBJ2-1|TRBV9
CASSGRDLNEQFF
TGTGCCAGCAGCGGAAGGGACTTAAATGAGCAGTTCTTC
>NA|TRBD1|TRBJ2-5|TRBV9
CASSSGTVLERKETQYF
TGTGCCAGCAGCTCAGGGACAGTACTCGAACGAAAAGAGACCCAGTACTTC
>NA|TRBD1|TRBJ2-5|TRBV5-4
CASSLEGFNPYRGETQYF
TGTGCCAGCAGCTTGGAAGGCTTTAATCCCTACAGGGGGGAGACCCAGTACTTC
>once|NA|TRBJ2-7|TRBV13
CASSSQYGESYEQYF
TGTGCCAGCAGCTCCCAATATGGGGAGTCCTACGAGCAGTACTTC
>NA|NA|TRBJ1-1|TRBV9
CASSPAGGQTGVNTEAFF
TGTGCCAGCAGCCCCGCCGGGGGTCAGACGGGCGTGAACACTGAAGCTTTCTTT
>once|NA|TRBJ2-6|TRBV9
CASSVVLRAGSGANVLTF
TGTGCCAGCAGCGTAGTATTGAGGGCCGGCTCTGGGGCCAACGTCCTGACTTTC